This entry features one T cell receptor beta chain sequence. The antigen this receptor binds is unknown. Within one base of it there is no much larger clone, and no base qualities were kept. Genomic DNA was extracted from sorted cells for sequencing of the TCRbeta CDR3 region. The immunoSEQ Assay was used to sequence the TCRbeta CDR3 regions. Entries here come from immuneACCESS through TCRdb and include only in-frame sequences with V and J called. Some clones fail to appear in such tables; in the studies checked, an unresolved V gene covers under half of the shortfall, and the cause of the remainder is unknown. For this sample the table gives roughly 35,000 clones, of which around 81% were detected only once. Clones ranked in the top ten supply about 18% of the sample. This entry is derived from a study of OX40 agonist ivuxolimab in advanced cancers. Background on the whole study: Ivuxolimab was a fully human IgG2 agonistic monoclonal antibody targeting the costimulatory receptor OX40 (CD134). Intravenous ivuxolimab was administered to patients every 2 weeks at six dose levels: 0.01, 0.1, 0.3, 1.5, 3 and 10 mg/kg. Of the approximately 50 dose-escalation patients, hepatocellular carcinoma was present in some 19, melanoma in approximately 15, renal cell carcinoma in 9 and head and neck cancer in 9. The dose-escalation cohort was approximately 83% male with a mean age of approximately 60 years, ranging from roughly 23 to 85. Patients were allowed to have had prior anti-PD-1, anti-PD-L1 or anti-CTLA-4 therapy, and approximately 37% of the dose-escalation patients had been treated with checkpoint inhibitors. Partial responses were achieved by three dose-escalation patients, of whom one had hepatocellular carcinoma and two had cutaneous melanoma. The purpose of peripheral TCRbeta sequencing was to test whether ivuxolimab changed TCR sequence diversity and led to clonal T-cell expansion. The paper reports the monotherapy dose-escalation portion (N of about 51 patients) of the phase I ivuxolimab trial.

From a lookup of the germline V gene (reference sequence), CDR1 and CDR2 are GTSNPN and SVGIG. Spanning cysteine to phenylalanine, the CDR3 consists of 13 amino acids. The entry retains the CDR3 DNA only, 39 bases that are in frame from base 1. Cut back by 3 bases and 4 bases, the V and J ends lie 9 bases apart. Overall study results and their limits: In the 0.1-3.0 mg/kg groups, partial responders were among the patients with the lowest normalized peripheral clonal expansion, particularly in CD8+ T cells. Antigen specificity was not determined for the clonally expanded peripheral T cells. On average, CD8+ T cells showed more expanded clones than CD4+ T cells after ivuxolimab. Low levels of normalized T-cell clonal expansion were also shown by some nonresponding patients. At doses of 0.1 to 3.0 mg/kg, clonal expansion of both CD4+ and CD8+ T cells in blood was seen between baseline and week 6.

Patients with autoimmune disease history or receiving systemic immunosuppression were excluded from the trial. Peripheral blood for TCR sequencing was drawn from every dose cohort at baseline, at cycle 4 day 1 and at cycle 7 day 1. Samples came from an open-label, multicenter, first-in-human phase I dose-escalation trial of ivuxolimab. Adults with locally advanced or metastatic melanoma, renal cell carcinoma, hepatocellular carcinoma or head and neck squamous cell carcinoma were enrolled in the trial. CD4+ and CD8+ T cells were sorted separately from peripheral blood before TCR sequencing. This TCR was recovered from an adult with an advanced solid tumor such as melanoma, head and neck, liver or kidney cancer. This chain joins TRBV30 to TRBJ2-2; the D gene is unclear. The sequences come from CD4+ or CD8+ T cells sorted from blood, collected in a trial of the OX40 agonist ivuxolimab. The DNA sequence is as follows: TGTGCCTGGAGAGGGCAATCCACCGGGGAGCTGTTTTTT. It codes for CAWRGQSTGELFF.